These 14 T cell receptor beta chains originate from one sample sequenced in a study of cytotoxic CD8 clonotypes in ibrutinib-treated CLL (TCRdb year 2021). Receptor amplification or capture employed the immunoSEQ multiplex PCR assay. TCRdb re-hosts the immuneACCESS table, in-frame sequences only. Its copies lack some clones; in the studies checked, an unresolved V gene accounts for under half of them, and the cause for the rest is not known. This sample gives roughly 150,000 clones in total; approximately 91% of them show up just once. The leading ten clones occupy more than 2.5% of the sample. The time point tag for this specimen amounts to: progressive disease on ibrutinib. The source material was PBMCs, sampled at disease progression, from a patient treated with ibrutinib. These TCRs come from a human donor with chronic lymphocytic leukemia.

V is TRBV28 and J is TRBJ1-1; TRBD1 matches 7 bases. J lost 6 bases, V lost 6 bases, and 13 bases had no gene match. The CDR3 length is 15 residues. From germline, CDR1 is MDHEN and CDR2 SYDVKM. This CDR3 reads CASRGGTVVYAEAFF. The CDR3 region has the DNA TGTGCCAGCAGGGGGGGGACAGTGGTGTACGCTGAAGCTTTCTTT.

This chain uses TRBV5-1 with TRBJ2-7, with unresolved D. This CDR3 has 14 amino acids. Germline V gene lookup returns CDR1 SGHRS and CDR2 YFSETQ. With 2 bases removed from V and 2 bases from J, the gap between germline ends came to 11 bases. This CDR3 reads CASSFQTVTYEQYF. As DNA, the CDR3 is TGCGCCAGCAGCTTCCAGACGGTTACCTACGAGCAGTACTTC.

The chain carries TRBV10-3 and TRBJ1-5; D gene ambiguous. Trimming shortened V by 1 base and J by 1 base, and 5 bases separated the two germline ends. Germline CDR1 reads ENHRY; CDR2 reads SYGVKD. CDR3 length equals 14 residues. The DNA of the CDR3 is TGTGCCATCAGTGAGTACTCAAGCAATCAGCCCCAGCATTTT. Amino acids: CAISEYSSNQPQHF.

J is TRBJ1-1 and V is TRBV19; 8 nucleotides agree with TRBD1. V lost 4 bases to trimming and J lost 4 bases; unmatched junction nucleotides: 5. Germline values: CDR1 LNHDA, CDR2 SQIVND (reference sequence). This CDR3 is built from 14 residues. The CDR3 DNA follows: TGTGCCAGTAGTAAGGACAGGGATGTCACTGAAGCTTTCTTT. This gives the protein CASSKDRDVTEAFF.

CDR3: CASSLSEGGEQYF. The CDR3 DNA reads TGCGCCAGCAGCTTGTCGGAGGGGGGCGAGCAGTACTTC. This chain links TRBV5-1 with TRBJ2-7; perhaps D is TRBD1 or TRBD2 (6 bases each). The V end was cut by 1 base, the J end by 6 bases, with 11 bases between. Germline V gives CDR1 SGHRS, CDR2 YFSETQ. The CDR3 runs to 13 residues.

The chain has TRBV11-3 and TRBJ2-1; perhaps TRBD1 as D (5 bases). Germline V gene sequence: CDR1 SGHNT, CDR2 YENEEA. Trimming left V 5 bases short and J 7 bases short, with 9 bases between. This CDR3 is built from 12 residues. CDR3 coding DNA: TGTGCCAGCAGCCCCCGGACAAATGAGCAGTTCTTC. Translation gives CASSPRTNEQFF.

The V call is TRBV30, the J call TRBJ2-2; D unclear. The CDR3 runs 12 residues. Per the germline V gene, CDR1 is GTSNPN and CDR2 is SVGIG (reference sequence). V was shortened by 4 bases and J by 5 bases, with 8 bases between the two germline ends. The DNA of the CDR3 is TGTGCCTGGATGCAAGGGACCGGGGAGCTGTTTTTT. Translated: CAWMQGTGELFF.

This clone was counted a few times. This CDR3 reads CASRSGQNTGELFF. The CDR3 nucleotides are TGCGCCAGCAGATCGGGGCAGAACACCGGGGAGCTGTTTTTT. The chain couples TRBV5-1 to TRBJ2-2; tentatively, D is TRBD1 or TRBD2 (5 bases each). The germline V gene has CDR1 SGHRS and CDR2 YFSETQ. V lost 5 bases to trimming and J lost 1 base, with 9 bases between them. The CDR3 covers 14 residues.

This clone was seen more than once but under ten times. CDR3 in amino acids: CASSFASGILRSEQYF. CDR3 bases: TGCGCCAGCAGCTTCGCTAGCGGGATCTTAAGAAGCGAGCAGTACTTC. V usage is TRBV5-1 and J usage is TRBJ2-7; 9 bases agree with TRBD2. The CDR3 spans 16 residues. The germline V gene encodes CDR1 SGHRS and CDR2 YFSETQ. With V trimmed by 2 bases and J by 6 bases, 12 bases remained unmatched.

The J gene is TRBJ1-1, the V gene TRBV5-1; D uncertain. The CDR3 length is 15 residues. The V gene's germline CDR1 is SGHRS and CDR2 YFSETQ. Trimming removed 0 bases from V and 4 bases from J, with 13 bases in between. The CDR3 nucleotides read TGCGCCAGCAGCTTGGCTGAGGTTCGCGGCACTGAAGCTTTCTTT. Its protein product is CASSLAEVRGTEAFF. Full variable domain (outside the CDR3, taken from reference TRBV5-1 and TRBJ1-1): KAGVTQTPRYLIKTRGQQVTLSCSPISGHRSVSWYQQTPGQGLQFLFEYFSETQRNKGNFPGRFSGRQFSNSRSEMNVSTLELGDSALYLCASSLAEVRGTEAFFGQGTRLTVV.

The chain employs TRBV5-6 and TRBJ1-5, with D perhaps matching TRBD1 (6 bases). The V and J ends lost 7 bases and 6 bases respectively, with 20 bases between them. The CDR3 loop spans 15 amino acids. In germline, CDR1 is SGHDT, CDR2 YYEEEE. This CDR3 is CASRTWWGAGQPQHF. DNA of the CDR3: TGTGCCAGCCGGACGTGGTGGGGGGCAGGTCAGCCCCAGCATTTT.

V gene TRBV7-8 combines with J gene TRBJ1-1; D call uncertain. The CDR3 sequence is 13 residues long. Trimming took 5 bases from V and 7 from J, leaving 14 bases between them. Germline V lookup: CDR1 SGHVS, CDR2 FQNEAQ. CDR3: CASSDGRTDEAFF. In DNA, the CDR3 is TGTGCCAGCAGCGACGGGAGGACGGATGAAGCTTTCTTT.

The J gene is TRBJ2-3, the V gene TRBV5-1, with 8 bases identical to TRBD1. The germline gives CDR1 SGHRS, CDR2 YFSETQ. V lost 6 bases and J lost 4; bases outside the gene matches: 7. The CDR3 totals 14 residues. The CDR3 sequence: CASISGQGADTQYF. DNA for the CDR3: TGCGCCAGCATCTCAGGACAGGGCGCAGATACGCAGTATTTT. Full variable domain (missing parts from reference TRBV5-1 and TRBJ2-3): KAGVTQTPRYLIKTRGQQVTLSCSPISGHRSVSWYQQTPGQGLQFLFEYFSETQRNKGNFPGRFSGRQFSNSRSEMNVSTLELGDSALYLCASISGQGADTQYFGPGTRLTVL.

CDR3 sequence reads: CASSFTLGLTDTQYF. Written as DNA, the CDR3 is TGTGCCAGCAGCTTCACCCTGGGACTGACAGATACGCAGTATTTT. The V call is TRBV7-8, the J call TRBJ2-3, with D perhaps matching TRBD2 (6 bases). V was cut by 3 bases and J by 3 bases, with 13 bases left in between. This CDR3 is built from 15 residues. Germline CDR1 SGHVS, CDR2 FQNEAQ.